This T cell receptor (beta chain) was sequenced for a study of PD-L1 blockade in urothelial cancer. Looking at the study overall: After treatment start, blood was analyzed at 3 weeks (second dose) and at 6 weeks.

CDR3 length: 13 residues. V was pared by 6 bases and J by 7 bases, with 13 bases between. Per the germline V gene, CDR1 is MNHNY and CDR2 is SVGAGI (reference sequence). TCRdb's copy holds only in-frame clones and misses some; the assay was immunoSEQ multiplex PCR. The sample carries 55,000 to 80,000 clones, more than 75% recorded once. Specified time point: pretreatment peripheral blood. The material sequenced was PBMCs, taken around atezolizumab (anti-PD-L1) treatment. This receptor was taken from a man aged 60 to 69 with urothelial cancer. The chain carries TRBV6-6 and TRBJ1-5; possibly TRBD1 for D (6 bases). CDR3: CASSTQGGQPQHF. The CDR3 DNA is TGTGCCAGCAGCACACAGGGAGGGCAGCCCCAGCATTTT.